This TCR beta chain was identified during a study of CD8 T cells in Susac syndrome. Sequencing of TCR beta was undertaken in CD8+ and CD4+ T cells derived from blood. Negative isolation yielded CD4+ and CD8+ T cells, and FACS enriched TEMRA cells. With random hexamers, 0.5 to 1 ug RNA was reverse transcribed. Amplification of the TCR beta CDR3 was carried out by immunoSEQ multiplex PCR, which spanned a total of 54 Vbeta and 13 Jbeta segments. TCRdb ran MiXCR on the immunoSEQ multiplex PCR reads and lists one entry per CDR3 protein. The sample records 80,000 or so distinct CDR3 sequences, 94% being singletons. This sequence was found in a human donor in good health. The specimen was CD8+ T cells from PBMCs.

In nucleotides, the CDR3 is TGTGCCAGCAGCTTTACCACCGGGGAGCTGTTTTTT. Amino acid sequence: CASSFTTGELFF. The rearrangement links TRBV7-9 to TRBJ2-2, with D hard to call. The CDR3 covers 12 residues. Trimming took 3 bases from V and 4 from J, leaving 3 bases between them. The V gene's germline CDR1 is SEHNR and CDR2 FQNEAQ (reference sequence).